This TCR beta chain is from a study of blood T cells in healthy people across ages. General study results and limits: A greater number of naive CD4+ cells and higher diversity distinguished long-lived donors from aged donors. Diversity figures based on one million T cells were deemed too low.

In the case of this clonotype: Its target is unknown. A read error may account for a junction end that differs from germline.

CDR3 size: 12 residues. Germline CDR1 and CDR2: SEHNR and FQNEAQ (reference sequence). Then a second PCR, running roughly 6 to 11 cycles, was carried out with a sample-barcoded 5' primer and a J-beta primer mix. TCRdb re-called the 5' RACE reads through MiXCR, storing one row per CDR3 protein. Here the sample spans fewer than 900,000 distinct CDR3 sequences, roughly 40% being singletons. The clonotype comes from a young man in good health. The chain combines TRBV7-9 with TRBJ2-1, with D tentatively TRBD1 (6 bases). Sequencing input: blood. CDR3 nucleotide sequence: TGTGCCAGCAGCTTACGGGACAATGGGCAGTTCTTC. Its translation is CASSLRDNGQFF. Looking up the rest from reference TRBV7-9 and TRBJ2-1 gives the full variable domain: DTGVSQNPRHKITKRGQNVTFRCDPISEHNRLYWYRQTLGQGPEFLTYFQNEAQLEKSRLLSDRFSAERPKGSFSTLEIQRTEQGDSAMYLCASSLRDNGQFFGPGTRLTVL.